Listed below are T cell receptor beta chains from one sample, sequenced in a study of T cell responses to AZD1222 COVID-19 vaccine. Using immunoSEQ multiplex PCR, the repertoire was profiled, and TCRdb retains in-frame clones only, with some absent. The data contain about 140,000 clones, around nine tenths of them singletons. The sequencing here drew on peripheral blood, taken on day 0 of AZD1222 vaccination. These receptors all come from an adult in good health. Both conserved end residues are part of each CDR3. Rows give clone size only sometimes, using once, few, many, or a class for an expanded clone.

v_gene	abundance	j_gene	CDR3aa
TRBV2	NA	TRBJ2-7	CASSRTGGATYEQYF
TRBV3-1/TRBV3-2	NA	TRBJ2-5	CASSQYFGLGETQYF
TRBV19	once	TRBJ2-1	CASNDVWGELFF
TRBV3-1/TRBV3-2	NA	TRBJ1-1	CASQLGGGTAEAFF
TRBV28	once	TRBJ1-1	CASSLSGVAEAFF
TRBV13	once	TRBJ1-2	CASSSGPGSYGYTF
TRBV5-4	NA	TRBJ1-4	CASSRIGLDPTNEKLFF
TRBV7-6	few	TRBJ2-2	CASYNPRGGLNTGELFF
TRBV20-1	NA	TRBJ2-1	CSASNSGGANEQFF
TRBV7-7	NA	TRBJ2-1	CASSLRAGSYNEQFF
TRBV3-1/TRBV3-2	NA	TRBJ2-7	CASSQDHISQYF
TRBV14	NA	TRBJ2-3	CASSQGRHTQYF
TRBV23-1	NA	TRBJ1-2	CASSEASGYTF
TRBV18	NA	TRBJ2-3	CASSPGPGGLDTQYF
TRBV7-9	NA	TRBJ1-5	CASSLVGGGSNQPQHF
TRBV5-5	once	TRBJ2-1	CASSTGLVEQFF
TRBV28	NA	TRBJ2-7	CASSFVILGTGQSIYEQYF
TRBV7-2	NA	TRBJ1-2	CASSWTGAGYTF
TRBV18	NA	TRBJ2-7	CASSPVGLITSYEQYF
TRBV18	NA	TRBJ2-1	CASSILAGTYNEQFF
TRBV4-1	NA	TRBJ1-1	CASSQDLRGNTEAFF
TRBV28	few	TRBJ1-2	CASSLGGHGYGYTF
TRBV4-2	NA	TRBJ2-7	CASSQDGSQAYTGYEQYF
TRBV29-1	once	TRBJ2-5	CSVEGDSQQETQYF
TRBV6-5	NA	TRBJ2-5	CASRQSGEETQYF
TRBV7-8	NA	TRBJ2-1	CASSWVESSHYNEQFF
TRBV4-1	NA	TRBJ1-1	CASSQEGDNEAFF
TRBV28	NA	TRBJ2-1	CASSDDGRNEQFF
TRBV7-8	NA	TRBJ1-1	CASSPTVLNTEAFF
TRBV5-1	NA	TRBJ2-2	CASSGRTGGNLGELFF
TRBV7-2	once	TRBJ1-2	CASSLGPGVNYGYTF
TRBV6-6	NA	TRBJ1-6	CASSSYDGRNSPLHF
TRBV5-1	NA	TRBJ2-1	CASSRGTGPYNEQFF
TRBV5-1	NA	TRBJ2-7	CASSLTGDITHEQYF
TRBV5-4	NA	TRBJ2-7	CASSWTGYEQYF
TRBV28	NA	TRBJ1-1	CASSLGGSDTEAFF
TRBV2	once	TRBJ1-4	CASTENRGVDEKLFF
TRBV4-1	NA	TRBJ1-5	CASSQGQGSGQPQHF
TRBV2	NA	TRBJ2-2	CATPKAGQGVLGELFF
TRBV3-1/TRBV3-2	NA	TRBJ2-3	CASSQSGATDTQYF
TRBV28	NA	TRBJ1-2	CASSSTGYAGYGYTF
TRBV12-3/TRBV12-4	NA	TRBJ1-1	CASTLTANTEAFF
TRBV2	NA	TRBJ2-1	CASRATSGGADEQFF
TRBV4-1	NA	TRBJ1-1	CASSPLASTSKGSEAFF
TRBV28	once	TRBJ1-1	CASRANEAFF
TRBV4-1	NA	TRBJ2-1	CASSRESGGGYNEQFF
TRBV23-1	NA	TRBJ2-1	CASTFEGRLFYEQFF